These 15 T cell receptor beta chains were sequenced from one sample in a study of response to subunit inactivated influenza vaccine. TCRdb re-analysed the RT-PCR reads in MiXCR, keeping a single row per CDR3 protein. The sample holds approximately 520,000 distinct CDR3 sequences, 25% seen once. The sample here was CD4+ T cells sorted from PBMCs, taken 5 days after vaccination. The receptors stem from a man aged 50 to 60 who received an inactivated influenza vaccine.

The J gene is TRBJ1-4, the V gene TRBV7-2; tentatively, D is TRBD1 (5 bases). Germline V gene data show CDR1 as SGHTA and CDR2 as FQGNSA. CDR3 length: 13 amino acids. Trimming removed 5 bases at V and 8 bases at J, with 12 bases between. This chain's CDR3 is CASSPKSGEKLFF. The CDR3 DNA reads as TGTGCCAGCAGCCCGAAGTCAGGGGAAAAACTGTTTTTT.

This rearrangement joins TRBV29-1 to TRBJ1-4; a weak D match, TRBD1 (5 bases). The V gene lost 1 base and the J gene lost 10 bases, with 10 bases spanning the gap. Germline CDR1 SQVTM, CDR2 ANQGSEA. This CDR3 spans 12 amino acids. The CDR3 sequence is CSVEGRGGKLFF. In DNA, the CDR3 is TGCAGCGTTGAAGGCCGCGGGGGAAAACTGTTTTTT.

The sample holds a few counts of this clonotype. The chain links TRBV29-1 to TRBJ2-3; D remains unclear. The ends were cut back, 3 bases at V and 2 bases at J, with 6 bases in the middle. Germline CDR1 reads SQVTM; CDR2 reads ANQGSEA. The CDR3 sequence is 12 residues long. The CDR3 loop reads CSVEYYTDTQYF. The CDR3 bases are TGCAGCGTTGAGTACTACACAGATACGCAGTATTTT.

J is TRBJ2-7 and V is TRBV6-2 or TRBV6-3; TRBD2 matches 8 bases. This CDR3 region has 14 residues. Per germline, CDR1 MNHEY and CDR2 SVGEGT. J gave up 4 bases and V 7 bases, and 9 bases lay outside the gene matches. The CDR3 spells CASIPGGLGYEQYF. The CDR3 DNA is TGTGCCAGCATCCCGGGGGGACTAGGGTACGAGCAGTACTTC.

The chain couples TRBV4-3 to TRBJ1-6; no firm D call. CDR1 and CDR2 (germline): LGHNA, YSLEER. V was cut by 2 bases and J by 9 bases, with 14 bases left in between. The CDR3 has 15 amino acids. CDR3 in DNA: TGCGCCAGCAGCCAATCAGCGTTTGTGGGTTCACCCCTCCACTTT. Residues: CASSQSAFVGSPLHF.

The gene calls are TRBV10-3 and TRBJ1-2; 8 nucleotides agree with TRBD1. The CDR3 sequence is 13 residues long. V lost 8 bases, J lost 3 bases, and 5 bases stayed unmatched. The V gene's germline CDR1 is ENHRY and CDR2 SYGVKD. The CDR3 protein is CAIGQGRDYGYTF. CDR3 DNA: TGTGCCATCGGACAGGGACGCGACTATGGCTACACCTTC.

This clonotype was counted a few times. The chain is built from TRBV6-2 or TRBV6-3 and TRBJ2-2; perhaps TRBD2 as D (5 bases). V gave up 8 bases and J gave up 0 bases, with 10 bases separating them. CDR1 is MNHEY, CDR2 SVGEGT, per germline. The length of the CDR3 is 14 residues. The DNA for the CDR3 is TGTGCCAGCGCTCGGGGTTCGAACACCGGGGAGCTGTTTTTT. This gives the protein CASARGSNTGELFF.

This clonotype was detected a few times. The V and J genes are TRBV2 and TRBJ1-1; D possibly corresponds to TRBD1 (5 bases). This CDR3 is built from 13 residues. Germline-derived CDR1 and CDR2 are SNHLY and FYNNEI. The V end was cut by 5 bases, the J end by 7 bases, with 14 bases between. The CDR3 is CASSPRLGDEAFF. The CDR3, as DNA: TGTGCCAGCAGTCCCCGGTTGGGGGATGAAGCTTTCTTT.

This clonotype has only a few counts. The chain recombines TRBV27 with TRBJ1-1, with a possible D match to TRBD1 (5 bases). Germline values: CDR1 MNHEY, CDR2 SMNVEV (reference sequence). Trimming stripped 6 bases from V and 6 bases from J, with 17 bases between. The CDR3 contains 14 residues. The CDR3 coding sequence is TGTGCCAGCAGAGAAGGGACTACCGGCCCTGAAGCTTTCTTT. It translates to CASREGTTGPEAFF.

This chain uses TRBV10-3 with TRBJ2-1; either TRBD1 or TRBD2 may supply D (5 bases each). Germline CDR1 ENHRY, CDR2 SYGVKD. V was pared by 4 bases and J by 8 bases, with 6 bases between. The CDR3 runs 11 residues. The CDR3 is CAISGGDEQFF. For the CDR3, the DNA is TGTGCCATCAGTGGAGGGGATGAGCAGTTCTTC.

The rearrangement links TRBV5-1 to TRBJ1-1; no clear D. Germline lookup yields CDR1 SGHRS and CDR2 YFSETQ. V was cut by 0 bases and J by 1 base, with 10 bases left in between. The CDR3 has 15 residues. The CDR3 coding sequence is TGCGCCAGCAGCTTGGCCCTTATTGGGAACACTGAAGCTTTCTTT. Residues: CASSLALIGNTEAFF.

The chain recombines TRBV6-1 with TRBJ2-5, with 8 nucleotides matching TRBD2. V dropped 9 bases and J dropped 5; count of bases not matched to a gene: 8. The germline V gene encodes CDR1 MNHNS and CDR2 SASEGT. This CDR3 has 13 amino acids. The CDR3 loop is CASSQRERETQYF. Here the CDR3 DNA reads TGTGCCAGTAGCCAGCGGGAGAGGGAGACCCAGTACTTC.

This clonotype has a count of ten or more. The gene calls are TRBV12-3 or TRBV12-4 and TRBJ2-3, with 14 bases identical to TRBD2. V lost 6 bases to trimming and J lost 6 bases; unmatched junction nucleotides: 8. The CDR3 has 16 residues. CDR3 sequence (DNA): TGTGCCAGCAGCCCTAGACTAGCGGGAGGGCCCGATACGCAGTATTTT. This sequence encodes CASSPRLAGGPDTQYF.

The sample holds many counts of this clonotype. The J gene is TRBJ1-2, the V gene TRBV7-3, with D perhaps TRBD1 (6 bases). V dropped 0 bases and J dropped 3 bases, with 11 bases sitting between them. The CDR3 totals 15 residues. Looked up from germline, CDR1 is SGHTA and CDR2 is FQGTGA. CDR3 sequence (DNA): TGTGCCAGCAGCTTAACGGCAGGGGACGACTATGGCTACACCTTC. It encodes CASSLTAGDDYGYTF.

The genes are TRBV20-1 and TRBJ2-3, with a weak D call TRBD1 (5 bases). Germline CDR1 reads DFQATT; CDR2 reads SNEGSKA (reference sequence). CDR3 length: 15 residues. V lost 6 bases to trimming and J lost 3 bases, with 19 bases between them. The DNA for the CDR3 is TGCAGTGCGGCACCACTCGACAGCCCGACAGATACGCAGTATTTT. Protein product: CSAAPLDSPTDTQYF.